What follows are 25 T cell receptor beta chains derived from one specimen sequenced in a study of blood T cell repertoires in COVID-19. Only in-frame clones appear in the TCRdb table, and some are missing; sequencing was by immunoSEQ multiplex PCR. The sample lists 310,000 or so clones, about nine tenths occurring once. The material sequenced was peripheral blood. The receptors shown here come from a woman in her fifties or sixties who had recovered from COVID-19.

The rearrangement uses TRBV29-1 and TRBJ1-2; D is possibly TRBD1 (5 bases). The CDR3 covers 14 residues. Germline CDR1 reads SQVTM; CDR2 reads ANQGSEA. The V and J ends lost 7 bases and 0 bases respectively, with 15 bases between them. The CDR3 reads CSATGTPTNYGYTF. CDR3 nucleotide sequence: TGCAGCGCCACCGGGACTCCTACTAACTATGGCTACACCTTC.

This chain joins TRBV28 and TRBJ2-1; D gene ambiguous. The V end lost 3 bases, the J end lost 0 bases, and 3 bases lay between the germline ends. The CDR3 totals 13 residues. Per germline, CDR1 MDHEN and CDR2 SYDVKM. The CDR3 DNA is TGTGCCAGCAGTTTTAGCTCCTACAATGAGCAGTTCTTC. As protein: CASSFSSYNEQFF.

The V call is TRBV12-5, the J call TRBJ2-3, with 7 bases matching TRBD1. The V and J ends lost 5 bases and 0 bases, in that order; junction bases with no gene match: 2. This CDR3 has 14 amino acids. Germline V gene data show CDR1 as LGHNT and CDR2 as FRNRAP. The CDR3 DNA reads TGTGCTAGTGGTAAGGGACAGAGCACAGATACGCAGTATTTT. Translating it yields CASGKGQSTDTQYF.

The chain links TRBV7-9 to TRBJ1-2, with D perhaps TRBD1 (5 bases). Germline V gives CDR1 SEHNR, CDR2 FQNEAQ (reference sequence). Between the trimmed V and J ends, which lost 5 bases and 3 bases, there was a span of 13 bases. The CDR3 spans 14 residues. DNA for the CDR3: TGTGCCAGCAGCCCCTCGGGGGTGGACTATGGCTACACCTTC. Translation: CASSPSGVDYGYTF.

Only one count was recorded for this clone. This chain links TRBV25-1 with TRBJ2-3; 11 positions agree with TRBD2. The CDR3 is made up of 16 amino acids. Germline assignment: CDR1 MGHDK and CDR2 SYGVNS. Unmatched junction bases numbered 7, after V lost 4 bases and J lost 4 bases. The CDR3 DNA reads TGTGCCAGCAGTGCCCGTAGCGGGAGGGAGTCAGATACGCAGTATTTT. Translated: CASSARSGRESDTQYF.

The chain couples TRBV29-1 to TRBJ1-2; no clear D. Trimming took off 4 bases at V and 4 bases at J, with 10 bases between the two ends. The CDR3 length is 12 residues. CDR1 and CDR2 (germline): SQVTM, ANQGSEA. CDR3 protein: CSVGAGIYGYTF. The CDR3 nucleotides read TGCAGCGTTGGCGCGGGGATCTATGGCTACACCTTC.

The chain has TRBV5-6 and TRBJ1-2, with a tentative D call TRBD1 (5 bases). This CDR3 is 11 amino acids long. Trimming left V 5 bases short and J 6 bases short, with 8 bases between. CDR1 is SGHDT, CDR2 YYEEEE, per germline. The CDR3 DNA is TGTGCCAGCAGGGGGCACGATGGCTACACCTTC. This gives the protein CASRGHDGYTF.

The V gene is TRBV7-2, the J gene TRBJ1-1; 9 bases fit TRBD1. V was clipped by 5 bases and J by 6 bases; unmatched bases: 16. Germline lookup yields CDR1 SGHTA and CDR2 FQGNSA. The CDR3 length is 17 residues. CDR3 nucleotides: TGTGCCAGCAGCCTGCCTCCGGGACAGGGTGGTTTGGCTGAAGCTTTCTTT. Residues: CASSLPPGQGGLAEAFF.

The chain couples TRBV5-5 to TRBJ1-4; no clear D. CDR3 length equals 14 residues. V lost 6 bases and J 0 bases, leaving 9 bases between the germline ends. Germline V gene data show CDR1 as SGHKS and CDR2 as YYEKEE (reference sequence). The CDR3 sequence: CASKVGPTNEKLFF. Written as DNA, the CDR3 is TGTGCCAGCAAAGTTGGGCCAACTAATGAAAAACTGTTTTTT.

This chain joins TRBV30 and TRBJ1-1, with 7 bases that match TRBD1. Germline CDR1 is GTSNPN and CDR2 is SVGIG (reference sequence). The ends lost 3 bases at V and 7 bases at J; junction bases unmatched: 5. The CDR3 consists of 12 residues. The CDR3 loop reads CAWREWDSEAFF. The CDR3 nucleotides are TGTGCCTGGAGGGAATGGGACAGTGAAGCTTTCTTT.

This rearrangement joins TRBV27 to TRBJ1-1; no reliable D call. CDR1 and CDR2 (germline): MNHEY, SMNVEV (reference sequence). V shed 6 bases and J shed 3 bases, with 14 bases lying between them. The CDR3 runs 14 residues. The CDR3 DNA is TGTGCCAGCAGGGAGGGCCCACCCTACACTGAAGCTTTCTTT. Amino acids: CASREGPPYTEAFF.

This chain uses TRBV2 with TRBJ1-4, with 9 bases fitting TRBD1. CDR1 is SNHLY and CDR2 is FYNNEI in the germline V gene. With V trimmed by 2 bases and J by 6 bases, 7 bases remained unmatched. This CDR3 has 16 amino acids. CDR3 residues: CASSENGQGWDEKLFF. For the CDR3, the DNA is TGTGCCAGCAGTGAAAACGGACAGGGGTGGGATGAAAAACTGTTTTTT.

The V call is TRBV5-1, the J call TRBJ1-2; the D gene is possibly TRBD1 (5 bases). Germline loops: CDR1 SGHRS, CDR2 YFSETQ. The CDR3 runs 16 residues. Trimming removed 0 bases from V and 6 bases from J, with 18 bases in between. The CDR3 loop reads CASSLEGRADLDGYTF. CDR3 nucleotide sequence: TGCGCCAGCAGCTTGGAAGGCAGGGCAGACCTCGATGGCTACACCTTC.

The chain has TRBV20-1 and TRBJ1-1, with 7 bases aligning to TRBD1. CDR1 and CDR2 from the germline V gene are DFQATT and SNEGSKA (reference sequence). This CDR3 is 11 amino acids long. V was clipped by 5 bases and J by 8 bases; unmatched bases: 5. CDR3 in DNA: TGCAGTGCTTACACAGGGGCCGAAGCTTTCTTT. This codes for CSAYTGAEAFF.

The rearrangement joins TRBV10-2 to TRBJ1-3, with D tentatively TRBD1 (5 bases). This CDR3 contains 15 residues. V was shortened by 3 bases and J by 4 bases, with 13 bases between the two germline ends. Germline V CDR1 and CDR2: WSHSY, SAAADI. CDR3 sequence reads: CASSDWRAGGNTIYF. Written as DNA, the CDR3 is TGCGCCAGCAGTGATTGGAGGGCAGGGGGAAACACCATATATTTT.

The gene calls are TRBV5-1 and TRBJ1-4, with 9 nucleotides matching TRBD1. CDR1 SGHRS and CDR2 YFSETQ come from the germline V gene. The trim removed 6 bases at V and 8 bases at J, leaving 11 bases unmatched. The CDR3 runs to 15 residues. CDR3 amino acids: CASKRDRVLREKLFF. The CDR3 nucleotides are TGCGCCAGCAAACGGGACAGGGTTCTACGCGAAAAACTGTTTTTT.

The chain combines TRBV7-2 with TRBJ2-3; tentative D call: TRBD2 (5 bases). V was cut by 5 bases and J by 5 bases, with 5 bases left in between. The germline CDR1 and CDR2 sequences are SGHTA and FQGNSA. This CDR3 has 11 amino acids. The DNA of the CDR3 is TGTGCCAGCAGCGCGGGAGATACGCAGTATTTT. This translates into CASSAGDTQYF.

The chain employs TRBV6-1 and TRBJ1-2, with D tentatively TRBD1 (6 bases). V lost 3 bases, J lost 2 bases, and 7 bases lay in between. The CDR3 runs to 13 residues. The germline gives CDR1 MNHNS, CDR2 SASEGT. This CDR3 reads CASSDTGNYGYTF. The CDR3 DNA sequence: TGTGCCAGCAGTGACACAGGGAACTATGGCTACACCTTC.

The V call is TRBV30, the J call TRBJ1-4; TRBD1 might be the D (6 bases). V was trimmed by 0 bases and J by 8 bases, leaving 19 bases between them. This CDR3 contains 16 residues. Germline CDR1 is GTSNPN and CDR2 is SVGIG (reference sequence). In DNA, the CDR3 is TGTGCCTGGAGTGTTACAAGTCGGGGGGCTTGGGAAAAACTGTTTTTT. Translation: CAWSVTSRGAWEKLFF.

The gene calls are TRBV7-9 and TRBJ1-1, with TRBD1 matching 10 bases. The CDR3 runs to 14 residues. Losses at the gene ends were 5 bases for V and 6 bases for J; bases not matched to a gene: 6. Germline CDR1 is SEHNR and CDR2 is FQNEAQ (reference sequence). This CDR3 is CASSRGTGEAEAFF. The CDR3 DNA follows: TGTGCCAGCAGCCGGGGGACAGGGGAAGCTGAAGCTTTCTTT. Full variable domain (outside the CDR3, taken from reference TRBV7-9 and TRBJ1-1): DTGVSQNPRHKITKRGQNVTFRCDPISEHNRLYWYRQTLGQGPEFLTYFQNEAQLEKSRLLSDRFSAERPKGSFSTLEIQRTEQGDSAMYLCASSRGTGEAEAFFGQGTRLTVV.

The chain has TRBV10-1 and TRBJ1-5; TRBD1 matches 8 bases. Germline-derived CDR1 and CDR2 are WNHNN and SYGVQD (reference sequence). The CDR3 contains 14 residues. Trimming at V came to 9 bases and at J to 2 bases, leaving 6 bases not matched to a gene. The CDR3 sequence: CARKGTGCNQPQHF. Here the CDR3 DNA reads TGCGCCAGGAAGGGGACAGGTTGCAATCAGCCCCAGCATTTT.

The V call is TRBV11-2, the J call TRBJ1-6; D call uncertain. V gave up 5 bases and J gave up 7 bases, with 15 bases separating them. Germline V gives CDR1 SGHAT, CDR2 FQNNGV. The CDR3 consists of 15 residues. CDR3 coding DNA: TGTGCCAGCAGCCCCATCGACGGACTCAATTCACCCCTCCACTTT. The encoded protein is CASSPIDGLNSPLHF.

The chain is built from TRBV4-3 and TRBJ1-2; 8 bases match TRBD1. CDR3 length: 14 residues. Germline lookup yields CDR1 LGHNA and CDR2 YSLEER. With 4 bases clipped from V and 7 bases from J, the junction kept 8 bases outside the gene matches. CDR3 DNA sequence: TGCGCCAGCAGCCCCCAGGGGGCGGGCGGTGGCTACACCTTC. Translating it yields CASSPQGAGGGYTF.

The gene calls are TRBV27 and TRBJ2-1, with D possibly being TRBD2 (6 bases). The CDR3 is made up of 14 amino acids. From germline, CDR1 is MNHEY and CDR2 SMNVEV (reference sequence). V gave up 7 bases and J gave up 4 bases, with 14 bases separating them. The CDR3 is CASKDGSVYNEQFF. DNA of the CDR3: TGTGCCAGCAAAGACGGGAGTGTGTACAATGAGCAGTTCTTC.

The gene calls are TRBV28 and TRBJ2-2; 10 bases match TRBD1. V trimming: 6 bases; J trimming: 4 bases; junction bases outside the gene matches: 17. The length of the CDR3 is 19 residues. The germline V gene encodes CDR1 MDHEN and CDR2 SYDVKM. Written as DNA, the CDR3 is TGTGCCAGCAGGCCTCCGGGACAGGGGAATCCGGACTTCACCGGGGAGCTGTTTTTT. Translating gives CASRPPGQGNPDFTGELFF.